The TCR beta chain described here comes from a study of blood T cell repertoires in COVID-19. The J segment lost 1 base and the V segment lost 3 bases, leaving 3 bases of the junction unmatched. The CDR3 totals 15 residues. Germline loops: CDR1 KGHSH, CDR2 LQKENI. Sequencing was performed with immunoSEQ multiplex PCR; in TCRdb, only in-frame clones are kept and a portion is missing. Altogether around 80,000 clones are present, 70% to 75% being singletons, with the ten largest covering around 5%. The chain is built from TRBV18 and TRBJ1-1, with 9 nucleotides matching TRBD1. The TCR sequence derives from a man between 45 and 60 years old with active or convalescent COVID-19. The sequencing input was peripheral blood. CDR3 nucleotide sequence: TGTGCCAGCTCACCGAAGGGACAGGGGAACACTGAAGCTTTCTTT. Translation gives CASSPKGQGNTEAFF. The variable domain in full, completed from reference TRBV18 and TRBJ1-1, reads NAGVMQNPRHLVRRRGQEARLRCSPMKGHSHVYWYRQLPEEGLKFMVYLQKENIIDESGMPKERFSAEFPKEGPSILRIQQVVRGDSAAYFCASSPKGQGNTEAFFGQGTRLTVV.